Reported below is one TCR beta chain. Its antigen is as yet unknown. This sample is part of a study of T cell responses to AZD1222 COVID-19 vaccine. V was trimmed by 5 bases and J by 3 bases, leaving 17 bases between them. The germline V gene encodes CDR1 KGHSH and CDR2 LQKENI. CDR3 length: 16 residues. Method: immunoSEQ multiplex PCR; TCRdb's copy keeps in-frame clones and lacks some. The sample lists under 150,000 clones; roughly 90% were seen once. Broader study findings: Baseline serology detected seropositivity in only six or seven AZD1222 recipients. There were mostly white British donors and more females than males, and clonal diversity was possibly underestimated.

The material was peripheral blood, obtained 28 days after the second AZD1222 dose. This TCR was recovered from an adult who received the AZD1222 COVID-19 vaccine. The V call is TRBV18, the J call TRBJ1-5; D not resolved. CDR3 sequence (DNA): TGTGCCAGCTCAGCAAGAGAGTCCGGGTTCAATCAGCCCCAGCATTTT. Translating it yields CASSARESGFNQPQHF.